One sample yielded the 8 T cell receptor beta chains listed below, sequenced in a study of T-cell memory formation after mild COVID-19. Via MiXCR, TCRdb re-called the 5' RACE reads, giving one row per CDR3 protein. The table has 470,000 or so distinct CDR3 sequences, around a quarter seen once; the top ten hold around 13%. The source material was PBMCs or a T cell subset sorted from them (not recorded which). Receptors were obtained from an adult woman who had mild COVID-19 (a few samples of this study predate the infection). Cell type and time point are not known.

The J gene is TRBJ2-7, the V gene TRBV7-9; 9 bases map to TRBD1. V lost 1 base, J lost 10 bases, and 20 bases stayed unmatched. CDR1 is SEHNR and CDR2 is FQNEAQ in the germline V gene (reference sequence). The CDR3 is 18 residues long. Here the CDR3 reads CASSLGPQSGTGHVDQYF. The CDR3 bases are TGTGCCAGCAGCTTAGGTCCCCAATCCGGGACAGGGCACGTGGATCAGTACTTC.

This chain joins TRBV5-1 and TRBJ2-1; 9 positions match TRBD1. V lost 4 bases to trimming and J lost 4 bases; unmatched junction nucleotides: 6. CDR1 and CDR2 from the germline V gene are SGHRS and YFSETQ. This CDR3 comprises 15 residues. The CDR3 DNA reads TGCGCCAGCAGCCCGGGACAGGGCCCATACAATGAGCAGTTCTTC. The encoded protein is CASSPGQGPYNEQFF.

The table lists this clonotype with a few counts. The chain uses TRBV7-9 and TRBJ2-1; 9 positions agree with TRBD2. Germline values: CDR1 SEHNR, CDR2 FQNEAQ (reference sequence). The ends lost 1 base at V and 6 bases at J; junction bases unmatched: 7. This CDR3 contains 16 residues. The CDR3 coding sequence is TGTGCCAGCAGCTTAGACCTAGCGGGGTTGGGCAATGAGCAGTTCTTC. Amino acids: CASSLDLAGLGNEQFF.

The rearrangement uses TRBV7-2 and TRBJ1-2, with 7 bases lining up with TRBD1. Germline V gene lookup returns CDR1 SGHTA and CDR2 FQGNSA. V lost 1 base to trimming and J lost 4 bases; unmatched junction nucleotides: 9. This CDR3 contains 16 residues. CDR3 nucleotides: TGTGCCAGCAGCTTAGACGCAGGGGGTAATATCTATGGCTACACCTTC. Protein product: CASSLDAGGNIYGYTF.

This clonotype was seen more than once but under ten times. J is TRBJ2-4 and V is TRBV18; 9 nucleotides match TRBD1. The CDR3 loop spans 15 amino acids. Looked up from germline, CDR1 is KGHSH and CDR2 is LQKENI. Losses at the gene ends were 6 bases for V and 14 bases for J; bases not matched to a gene: 17. DNA for the CDR3: TGTGCCAGCTCCCAAGACCGGGGACAGGGTGATGAGAAGTACTTC. Protein: CASSQDRGQGDEKYF.

The chain employs TRBV4-1 and TRBJ1-1, with D possibly being TRBD1 (6 bases). The germline V gene encodes CDR1 MGHRA and CDR2 YSYEKL. The CDR3 spans 15 residues. Trimming stripped 1 base from V and 1 base from J, with 10 bases between. CDR3 sequence reads: CASSQVGTKNTEAFF. The CDR3 DNA reads TGCGCCAGCAGCCAAGTCGGGACAAAGAACACTGAAGCTTTCTTT.

In DNA form, the CDR3 reads TGTGCCAGCAGCCAGAAAGGGGGTCCCGGGGAGCTGTTTTTT. It specifies CASSQKGGPGELFF. The chain joins TRBV7-9 to TRBJ2-2; the D gene is possibly TRBD1 (6 bases). CDR3 length: 14 amino acids. The V end lost 5 bases, the J end lost 6 bases, and 13 bases lay between the germline ends. Germline CDR1 reads SEHNR; CDR2 reads FQNEAQ (reference sequence).

V and J are TRBV7-2 and TRBJ2-4; the D is unclear. CDR1 and CDR2 from the germline V gene are SGHTA and FQGNSA. The CDR3 has 19 amino acids. Trimming took off 1 base at V and 1 base at J, with 20 bases between the two ends. The CDR3 here is CASSLGIGLVSSAKNIQYF. In DNA, the CDR3 is TGTGCCAGCAGCTTAGGGATCGGGTTGGTCAGTTCCGCCAAAAACATTCAGTACTTC.